This record looks at one TCR beta chain sequence and its context. What it binds is unknown. The CDR3 is made up of 13 amino acids. Trimming cost V 3 bases and J 3 bases, with 5 bases left between them. TCRdb itself ran the RT-PCR reads through MiXCR, one entry per CDR3 protein. The repertoire holds around 3,500 distinct CDR3 sequences, with around 87% as singletons. The sample is drawn from a study of yellow fever vaccine responses in identical twins. General study findings and limits: On the reported evidence, twins' vaccine T cell responses seemed partly convergent and partly personalized.

The genes are TRBV12-3 or TRBV12-4 and TRBJ2-2; D uncertain. Sequencing was performed on T cells from blood (PBMCs), unsorted or a sorted subset (not recorded which), taken before or after yellow fever vaccination (not recorded which). This receptor was obtained from a woman younger than 30 who received the yellow fever vaccine. In DNA form, the CDR3 reads TGTGCCAGCAGTTTTGGTTACACCGGGGAGCTGTTTTTT. It translates to CASSFGYTGELFF.